This T cell receptor (beta chain) emerged from a study of cytomegalovirus exposure and HLA in healthy donors. CDR1 is SQVTM and CDR2 is ANQGSEA in the germline V gene. Trimming shortened V by 4 bases and J by 6 bases, and 15 bases separated the two germline ends. The length of the CDR3 is 13 residues. The study's findings and limits: Most CMV-associated TCR beta chains appeared HLA-restricted in a later analysis.

Notes on this clone: Its target is not known.

This PCR relied on a set of 60 Vbeta primers and 13 Jbeta primers. Clones were read by immunoSEQ multiplex PCR, and TCRdb kept only the in-frame ones, dropping some. The sample holds about 120,000 clones, 65% to 85% seen once. The rearrangement joins TRBV29-1 to TRBJ1-2; TRBD1 is a possible D gene (5 bases). The source is a man aged 50 to 59 in good health and CMV-seropositive. The sequenced sample was PBMCs. The CDR3: CSVGGQLVDGYTF. In DNA, the CDR3 is TGCAGCGTTGGTGGACAATTGGTGGATGGCTACACCTTC.